This T cell receptor beta chain came from a study of read filtering for tumor transcriptome and immune sequencing. Study results and caveats: RNA-seq captured clonotypes less deeply and reliably than IR-seq. Single-read clonotypes: roughly 86% of IR-seq clonotypes (about 3.5% of reads), 74.6% of RNA-seq clonotypes (nearly 45% of reads).

At least ten counts were recorded for this clonotype. Its antigen is not identified. From roughly 390 ng of RNA, a library with molecular barcoded alpha/delta and beta/gamma adaptors was made. TCRdb reanalysed the reads using MiXCR and keeps one entry per CDR3 protein. Of approximately 45,000 distinct CDR3 sequences detected, less than 20% appear once; the ten largest clones hold over 35%. In germline, CDR1 is MDHEN, CDR2 SYDVKM. CDR3 length: 16 residues. The trim removed 5 bases at V and 8 bases at J, leaving 14 bases unmatched. This clonotype was obtained from a donor aged 40 or older with multiple myeloma. This chain uses TRBV28 with TRBJ2-4; 8 bases map to TRBD2. The sample was a population of CD138-negative cells sorted from bone marrow. CDR3 in DNA: TGTGCCAGCAGTCCCACCGGGGGGGGGCGGTTGGACATTCAGTACTTC. It specifies CASSPTGGGRLDIQYF.